The rows below give T cell receptor beta chains drawn from one sample of a study of T cell repertoires in cytomegalovirus infection. These receptors lack a known antigen. TCRdb ran MiXCR on the reads and lists one entry per CDR3 protein. The table has fewer than 650,000 distinct CDR3 sequences, under 45% seen once. Specimen: cultured PBMCs, collected from culture after CMV antigen stimulation. The receptors stem from a human donor in good health (CMV status not recorded). Some clones in this sample may be carry-over from other donors' samples. The CDR3 runs from the conserved cysteine through the conserved F or W. A D gene is named only where the DNA matches it firmly. Only part of the rows carry a size: once, few, many, or a class if the clone is expanded.

v_call	clone_size	j_call	d_call	cdr3_aa	cdr3_nt
TRBV19	once	TRBJ1-2	-	CASGNYGGDGYTF	TGTGCCAGTGGGAATTATGGAGGGGACGGCTACACCTTC
TRBV7-8	many	TRBJ2-1	TRBD2	CASSLRGGSYNEQFF	TGTGCCAGCAGCTTACGCGGGGGCTCCTACAATGAGCAGTTCTTC
TRBV11-1	few	TRBJ2-7	-	CASRAGVLSTGFGDEQYF	TGTGCCAGCAGAGCTGGAGTTCTATCGACGGGGTTCGGGGACGAGCAGTACTTC
TRBV7-2	-	TRBJ2-4	-	CASSLAGVNKNIQYF	TGTGCCAGCAGCTTAGCAGGAGTGAACAAAAACATTCAGTACTTC
TRBV10-3	few	TRBJ2-1	-	CAISESHGSGPEQFF	TGTGCCATCAGTGAGTCGCACGGGAGTGGACCAGAGCAGTTCTTC
TRBV5-6	-	TRBJ1-2	TRBD1	CASREKGQGNYGYTF	TGTGCCAGCAGAGAAAAGGGACAGGGCAACTATGGCTACACCTTC
TRBV7-8	few	TRBJ1-5	-	CASSSPGQINQPQHF	TGTGCCAGCAGCTCCCCGGGGCAGATCAATCAGCCCCAGCATTTT
TRBV11-3	-	TRBJ1-6	-	CASSLDRGSLHF	TGTGCCAGCAGCTTAGATCGGGGGTCCCTCCACTTT
TRBV20-1	-	TRBJ1-2	TRBD1	CSFSWDSNYGYTF	TGCAGTTTCTCCTGGGACAGTAACTATGGCTACACCTTC
TRBV4-1	-	TRBJ2-7	TRBD1	CASSQGSGQGSYEQYF	TGTGCCAGCAGCCAAGGATCCGGACAGGGATCCTACGAGCAGTACTTC
TRBV4-1	few	TRBJ2-3	-	CASSQVSRATDTQYF	TGCGCCAGCAGCCAAGTTTCCAGGGCCACAGATACGCAGTATTTT
TRBV10-2	-	TRBJ1-6	-	CASNVGPGPLHF	TGCGCCAGCAATGTGGGACCGGGTCCCCTCCACTTT
TRBV27	-	TRBJ2-7	-	CASRGADSPWYEQYF	TGTGCCAGCAGGGGGGCGGACAGCCCTTGGTACGAGCAGTACTTC
TRBV4-3	-	TRBJ2-7	-	CASSQELSPPYEQYF	TGCGCCAGCAGCCAAGAACTATCCCCCCCCTACGAGCAGTACTTC
TRBV7-8	few	TRBJ2-7	-	CASSSNARGSYEQYF	TGTGCCAGCAGCTCCAACGCCAGGGGCTCCTACGAGCAGTACTTC
TRBV5-6	-	TRBJ1-4	-	CASSGNTGSSLFF	TGTGCCAGCAGCGGGAACACAGGGTCCTCACTGTTTTTT
TRBV6-5	once	TRBJ1-1	-	CASSKTENTEAFF	TGTGCCAGCAGCAAGACAGAGAACACTGAAGCTTTCTTT
TRBV6-1	few	TRBJ2-5	TRBD1	CASSAYRGQETQYF	TGTGCCAGCAGTGCGTACAGGGGGCAAGAGACCCAGTACTTC
TRBV27	few	TRBJ1-3	-	CASRSTGPSGNTIYF	TGTGCCAGCAGATCCACAGGGCCGTCTGGAAACACCATATATTTT
TRBV9	once	TRBJ2-1	TRBD2	CASSVPLGGGSYNEQFF	TGTGCCAGCAGCGTACCCTTGGGGGGGGGCTCCTACAATGAGCAGTTCTTC
TRBV6-6	-	TRBJ2-1	-	CASSWGRPYNEQFF	TGTGCCAGCAGTTGGGGGAGGCCCTACAATGAGCAGTTCTTC
TRBV7-2	-	TRBJ2-1	-	CASSEKIGYNEQFF	TGTGCCAGCAGCGAGAAAATAGGGTACAATGAGCAGTTCTTC
TRBV5-3	few	TRBJ2-4	TRBD2	CASSLTTAGGFIQYF	TGTGCCAGCAGCTTGACGACAGCGGGAGGATTCATTCAGTACTTC
TRBV7-2	few	TRBJ2-1	-	CASSRSGLDYNEQFF	TGTGCCAGCAGCAGGTCGGGACTTGATTACAATGAGCAGTTCTTC
TRBV2	few	TRBJ2-7	TRBD1	CASKAGQGEWEQYF	TGTGCCAGCAAGGCCGGACAGGGGGAATGGGAGCAGTACTTC
TRBV11-2	-	TRBJ2-2	TRBD2	CASSIGTSGRTGELFF	TGTGCCAGCAGCATCGGGACTAGCGGGCGCACCGGGGAGCTGTTTTTT